A single sample gave rise to the 5 T cell receptor beta chains below, sequenced in a study of metastatic and nonmetastatic thyroid tumors. With MiXCR, TCRdb reprocessed the PCR reads. The sample records approximately 30,000 clones, roughly 4% being singletons. None of the patients had undergone any treatment ahead of thyroid surgery. Sequencing was performed on blood. All receptors derive from a male donor with papillary thyroid cancer or a benign thyroid nodule (not recorded which). Some clones in this sample may be carry-over from other donors' samples.

The chain couples TRBV10-3 to TRBJ2-2; D is uncertain. Trimming took 4 bases from V and 1 from J, leaving 4 bases between them. The length of the CDR3 is 13 residues. Germline V gene data show CDR1 as ENHRY and CDR2 as SYGVKD. The CDR3 coding sequence is TGTGCCATCAGTGGGGGGAACACCGGGGAGCTGTTTTTT. Translated, it gives CAISGGNTGELFF.

By sample share, this clone is medium-sized (0.01 to 0.1%). The chain joins TRBV12-3 or TRBV12-4 to TRBJ2-2; D is uncertain. Trimming took 5 bases from V and 7 from J, leaving 5 bases between them. CDR3 length: 11 residues. The CDR3 DNA reads as TGTGCCAGCAGTCAAGGCGGGGAGCTGTTTTTT. Its protein is CASSQGGELFF.

This clone was recorded a few times. The rearrangement uses TRBV7-9 and TRBJ2-7, with D possibly matching TRBD2 (5 bases). The DNA end favors TRBJ2-5, so the J call may be wrong. Germline assignment: CDR1 SEHNR and CDR2 FQNEAQ (reference sequence). The length of the CDR3 is 15 residues. DNA of the CDR3: TGTGCCAGCAGCTTAGGAGCGGAAGAAATGGAGACCCAGTACTTC. It specifies CASSLGAEEMETQYF.

This clone has a count of ten or more. The chain carries TRBV28 and TRBJ2-1; 9 nucleotides agree with TRBD2. J lost 0 bases, V lost 8 bases, and 8 bases had no gene match. The CDR3 is 16 amino acids. CDR1 is MDHEN and CDR2 is SYDVKM in the germline V gene. The DNA of the CDR3 is TGTGCCAGCCCCGTAGCGGGAGCCATCTCCTACAATGAGCAGTTCTTC. Translating gives CASPVAGAISYNEQFF.

This clone was counted many times. CDR3 sequence reads: CASSGGDTREQYF. The CDR3 DNA sequence: TGCGCCAGCAGCGGAGGGGACACCCGCGAGCAGTACTTC. The chain combines TRBV5-1 with TRBJ2-7; D may match TRBD1 or TRBD2 (6 bases each). Trimming left V 4 bases short and J 6 bases short, with 14 bases between. The CDR3 has 13 amino acids. Germline V gene sequence: CDR1 SGHRS, CDR2 YFSETQ. The variable domain in full, with the rest retrieved from reference TRBV5-1 and TRBJ2-7, is KAGVTQTPRYLIKTRGQQVTLSCSPISGHRSVSWYQQTPGQGLQFLFEYFSETQRNKGNFPGRFSGRQFSNSRSEMNVSTLELGDSALYLCASSGGDTREQYFGPGTRLTVT.